The present T cell receptor (beta chain) was sequenced within a study of CD8 T cells in Susac syndrome. From germline, CDR1 is SEHNR and CDR2 FQNEAQ (reference sequence). The ends were cut back, 2 bases at V and 10 bases at J, with 15 bases in the middle. CDR3 length: 14 residues. CD8+ and CD4+ T cells from blood underwent TCR beta sequencing. RNA in amounts of roughly 0.5 to 1 ug was reverse transcribed with random hexamers. One entry per CDR3 protein, called by TCRdb with MiXCR from the immunoSEQ multiplex PCR reads. The table includes hundreds of thousands of distinct CDR3 sequences, approximately 84% detected once.

This receptor was taken from a human donor with multiple sclerosis. The chain carries TRBV7-9 and TRBJ2-1; D not resolved. What was sequenced was CD8+ T cells from PBMCs. CDR3 amino acids: CASSLRRESREQFF. The CDR3 region has the DNA TGTGCCAGCAGCTTAAGGAGAGAGTCTAGGGAGCAGTTCTTC.